The clone carrying this T cell receptor (beta chain) was observed a few times. V shed 2 bases and J 13 bases; nucleotides not matched to a gene: 6. There are 14 residues in the CDR3. From germline, CDR1 is KGHSH and CDR2 LQKENI. These data are taken from a study of T cells after yellow fever vaccination. TCRdb re-derived calls from the 5' RACE reads in MiXCR, one entry per CDR3 protein. This repertoire shows hundreds of thousands of distinct CDR3 sequences, 12% found once; its top ten account for around 14%. The sequence was obtained from a man aged 30-40 years who received the YFV17D yellow fever vaccine. V usage is TRBV18 and J usage is TRBJ2-1, with 12 bases aligning to TRBD2. Sequences were derived from PBMCs, sampled on the day of the yellow fever booster vaccination. The CDR3 DNA reads as TGTGCCAGCTCACCATCGGGACTAGCGGGTGGCCAGTTCTTC. The encoded protein is CASSPSGLAGGQFF.